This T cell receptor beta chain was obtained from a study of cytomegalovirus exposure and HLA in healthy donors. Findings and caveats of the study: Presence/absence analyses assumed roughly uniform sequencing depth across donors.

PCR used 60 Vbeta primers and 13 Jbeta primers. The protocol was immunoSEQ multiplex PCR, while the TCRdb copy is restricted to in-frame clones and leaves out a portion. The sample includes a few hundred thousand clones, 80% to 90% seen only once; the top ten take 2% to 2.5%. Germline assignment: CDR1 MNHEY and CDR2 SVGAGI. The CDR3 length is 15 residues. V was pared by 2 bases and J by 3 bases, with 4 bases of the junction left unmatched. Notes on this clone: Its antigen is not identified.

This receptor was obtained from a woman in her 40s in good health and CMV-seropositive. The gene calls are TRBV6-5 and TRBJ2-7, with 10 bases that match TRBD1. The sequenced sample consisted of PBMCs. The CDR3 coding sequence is TGTGCCAGCAGTTACAGCGGGACAGGGGTCTACGAGCAGTACTTC. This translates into CASSYSGTGVYEQYF.